The T cell receptor beta chain described here comes from a study of shared clonotypes between healthy human individuals. Measured with immunoSEQ multiplex PCR; TCRdb has only the in-frame clones, and not every one. The data contain about 490,000 clones, around 80% of them singletons. Germline V gene sequence: CDR1 SEHNR, CDR2 FQNEAQ (reference sequence). The CDR3 covers 12 residues. The V end lost 1 base, the J end lost 5 bases, and 3 bases lay between the germline ends. This chain links TRBV7-9 with TRBJ1-3; D gene ambiguous. The material sequenced was PBMCs. The receptor was derived from a woman aged 40 to 50 in good health. Some clones in this sample may be carry-over from other donors' samples. CDR3 sequence: CASSLVRNTIYF. The CDR3 DNA reads TGTGCCAGCAGCTTAGTACGAAACACCATATATTTT.